This T cell receptor (beta chain) appears in the sequencing data of a study of T cell responses to AZD1222 COVID-19 vaccine. Whole-study results and caveats: At baseline, just five or six AZD1222 recipients tested seropositive. In the spike-specific TCR repertoire, nearly half reportedly target unmutated variant regions.

Only in-frame clones appear in the TCRdb table, and some are missing; sequencing was by immunoSEQ multiplex PCR. The sample contains about 100,000 clones, 65% to 90% of which appear only once. The junction had 8 bases not matched to a gene; V was cut back by 5 bases and J by 4 bases. CDR1 is ENHRY and CDR2 is SYGVKD in the germline V gene. This CDR3 contains 15 residues. For this clone: Its antigen remains unidentified.

The V call is TRBV10-3, the J call TRBJ2-1, with 7 bases fitting TRBD1. Sample: peripheral blood, taken on day 0 of AZD1222 vaccination. The TCR originated in an adult in good health. The CDR3 DNA is TGTGCCATCAGTTCTGACAGGGTAAGTTACAATGAGCAGTTCTTC. Translated, it gives CAISSDRVSYNEQFF.